This T cell receptor (beta chain) was found in a study of cytomegalovirus exposure and HLA in healthy donors. Points from the study as a whole: While the bulk of TCR sequences proved rare, some public TCRs turned up in many donors.

Use of 60 Vbeta and 13 Jbeta primers characterized the PCR. TCRdb's table, derived via immunoSEQ multiplex PCR, lists solely in-frame clones and lacks some. This sample has around 90,000 clones, with over 60% found just once. Trimming left V 0 bases short and J 3 bases short, with 12 bases between. This CDR3 comprises 15 residues. Germline CDR1 SGHDT, CDR2 YYEEEE. Only a few counts were recorded for this clone. No antigen is known for it. The rearrangement links TRBV5-6 to TRBJ1-2, with a tentative D call TRBD1 (5 bases). The material sequenced was PBMCs. The receptor was isolated from a woman in her fifties or sixties in good health and CMV-seropositive. The CDR3 spells CASSLALWGDYGYTF. CDR3 bases: TGTGCCAGCAGCTTGGCCTTGTGGGGGGACTATGGCTACACCTTC. The variable domain in full, completed from reference TRBV5-6 and TRBJ1-2, reads DAGVTQSPTHLIKTRGQQVTLRCSPKSGHDTVSWYQQALGQGPQFIFQYYEEEERQRGNFPDRFSGHQFPNYSSELNVNALLLGDSALYLCASSLALWGDYGYTFGSGTRLTVV.